Presented here are 21 T cell receptor beta chains from one specimen sequenced in a study of blood T cell repertoires in COVID-19. Sequencing was performed with immunoSEQ multiplex PCR; in TCRdb, only in-frame clones are kept and a portion is missing. The repertoire has some 120,000 clones, over 75% of them found once; the top ten carry 1.8%. Sequenced sample: peripheral blood. The receptors originated from a human donor with active COVID-19. The donor label of this sample is uncertain.

This clone was counted between two and nine times. V and J are TRBV27 and TRBJ1-6; D gene unclear. Germline CDR1 MNHEY, CDR2 SMNVEV (reference sequence). The V gene lost 9 bases and the J gene lost 8 bases, with 14 bases spanning the gap. The CDR3 extends over 13 amino acids. CDR3 residues: CASSTDEHSPLHF. The DNA of the CDR3 is TGTGCCAGTTCTACAGATGAGCATTCACCCCTCCACTTT.

CDR3 in amino acids: CASSLVRDQETQYF. The CDR3 DNA sequence: TGTGCCAGCAGCTTAGTCCGGGACCAAGAGACCCAGTACTTC. This chain joins TRBV11-2 and TRBJ2-5, with D unresolved. Germline V gene lookup returns CDR1 SGHAT and CDR2 FQNNGV. The CDR3 spans 14 residues. Trimming took 1 base from V and 0 from J, leaving 6 bases between them.

This clone was observed once. V gene TRBV11-1 combines with J gene TRBJ2-1, with D possibly matching TRBD1 (7 bases). The CDR3 is made up of 15 amino acids. Germline CDR1 SGHAT, CDR2 FQDESV (reference sequence). The V end was cut by 4 bases, the J end by 6 bases, with 16 bases between. DNA for the CDR3: TGTGCCAGCAGCTATCGAGGAGGGGGCCCCAATGAGCAGTTCTTC. It encodes CASSYRGGGPNEQFF. Combining the CDR3 with reference TRBV11-1 and TRBJ2-1 gives the whole variable domain EAEVAQSPRYKITEKSQAVAFWCDPISGHATLYWYRQILGQGPELLVQFQDESVVDDSQLPKDRFSAERLKGVDSTLKIQPAELGDSAMYLCASSYRGGGPNEQFFGPGTRLTVL.

The V call is TRBV6-5, the J call TRBJ2-3; no clear D. V shed 5 bases and J shed 2 bases, with 5 bases lying between them. Germline values: CDR1 MNHEY, CDR2 SVGAGI. The CDR3 spans 12 residues. The CDR3 protein is CASSTTTDTQYF. The CDR3 bases are TGTGCCAGCAGTACTACCACAGATACGCAGTATTTT.

The rearrangement links TRBV4-1 to TRBJ1-4; 8 nucleotides match TRBD1. The CDR3 contains 16 residues. The ends lost 0 bases at V and 4 bases at J; junction bases unmatched: 4. Per germline, CDR1 MGHRA and CDR2 YSYEKL. The CDR3 DNA follows: TGCGCCAGCAGCCAAGATGGGACAGGTGGTAATGAAAAACTGTTTTTT. It specifies CASSQDGTGGNEKLFF.

The genes are TRBV7-3 and TRBJ2-1; tentative D call: TRBD2 (7 bases). The CDR3 runs 15 residues. Between the trimmed V and J ends, which lost 3 bases and 7 bases, there was a span of 16 bases. Looked up from germline, CDR1 is SGHTA and CDR2 is FQGTGA. In DNA, the CDR3 is TGTGCCAGCAGCTTGCGCGGGGGCTATTTTAATGAGCAGTTCTTC. This encodes CASSLRGGYFNEQFF.

The rearrangement joins TRBV7-2 to TRBJ1-1; D gene ambiguous. The CDR3 loop spans 14 amino acids. Germline V lookup: CDR1 SGHTA, CDR2 FQGNSA. V dropped 1 base and J dropped 0 bases, with 6 bases sitting between them. The CDR3 DNA follows: TGTGCCAGCAGCTTAGACAACGTGAACACTGAAGCTTTCTTT. It encodes CASSLDNVNTEAFF.

This rearrangement joins TRBV19 to TRBJ1-1, with 8 bases fitting TRBD1. The germline V gene has CDR1 LNHDA and CDR2 SQIVND (reference sequence). The CDR3 totals 15 residues. With 6 bases clipped from V and 5 bases from J, the junction kept 11 bases outside the gene matches. The CDR3 DNA follows: TGTGCCAGTAGCGGACAGGGTAGCGTAAGGACTGAAGCTTTCTTT. Amino acid sequence: CASSGQGSVRTEAFF.

The chain is built from TRBV5-1 and TRBJ2-3, with D tentatively TRBD1 (6 bases). The CDR3 length is 16 residues. Deletions cut 2 bases from V and 5 bases from J, with 18 bases between. CDR1 is SGHRS and CDR2 is YFSETQ in the germline V gene. The CDR3 is CASSFGTRMTGDTQYF. For the CDR3, the DNA is TGCGCCAGCAGCTTCGGGACAAGAATGACGGGAGATACGCAGTATTTT.

The V gene is TRBV6-2 or TRBV6-3, the J gene TRBJ1-2; D not resolved. This CDR3 has 15 residues. Germline values: CDR1 MNHEY, CDR2 SVGEGT. Trimming cost V 2 bases and J 1 base, with 11 bases left between them. The CDR3 nucleotides are TGTGCCAGCAGTTACGAGGGAGGGCTTAACTATGGCTACACCTTC. Its protein product is CASSYEGGLNYGYTF.

The chain links TRBV7-8 to TRBJ2-7, with 7 bases aligning to TRBD1. With V trimmed by 1 base and J by 12 bases, 12 bases remained unmatched. This CDR3 contains 14 residues. Germline CDR1 SGHVS, CDR2 FQNEAQ. CDR3 nucleotides: TGTGCCAGCAGCTTAGGGGACAGTTCCCCGCATAGGTACTTC. Its translation is CASSLGDSSPHRYF. The whole variable domain, filled in from reference TRBV7-8 and TRBJ2-7, reads GAGVSQSPRYKVAKRGQDVALRCDPISGHVSLFWYQQALGQGPEFLTYFQNEAQLDKSGLPSDRFFAERPEGSVSTLKIQRTQQEDSAVYLCASSLGDSSPHRYFGPGTRLTVT.

The chain couples TRBV18 to TRBJ1-2; D ambiguous. The V end lost 6 bases, the J end lost 7 bases, and 18 bases lay between the germline ends. CDR1 is KGHSH, CDR2 LQKENI, per germline. This CDR3 comprises 14 residues. This chain's CDR3 is CASSPGMGRVGYTF. The CDR3 region has the DNA TGTGCCAGCTCCCCCGGCATGGGGAGAGTTGGCTACACCTTC.

This clone was seen only once. The genes are TRBV6-5 and TRBJ1-1, with 9 bases identical to TRBD1. V was pared by 6 bases and J by 5 bases, with 7 bases of the junction left unmatched. The CDR3 runs to 14 residues. In germline, CDR1 is MNHEY, CDR2 SVGAGI. Written as DNA, the CDR3 is TGTGCCAGCAGACCGGGACAGGGAACAACTGAAGCTTTCTTT. Its translation is CASRPGQGTTEAFF.

The rearrangement uses TRBV7-8 and TRBJ1-5; the D is unclear. The ends were cut back, 1 base at V and 1 base at J, with 8 bases in the middle. CDR1 SGHVS and CDR2 FQNEAQ come from the germline V gene. The CDR3 has 15 residues. The CDR3 spells CASSLGGLSNQPQHF. The CDR3 DNA is TGTGCCAGCAGCTTAGGCGGGTTGAGCAATCAGCCCCAGCATTTT.

The chain employs TRBV5-6 and TRBJ2-7; tentative D call: TRBD2 (7 bases). CDR3 size: 14 residues. CDR1 and CDR2 (germline): SGHDT, YYEEEE. The V end lost 1 base, the J end lost 4 bases, and 12 bases lay between the germline ends. The CDR3 DNA sequence: TGTGCCAGCAGCTTGATCGGGGGGCTATACGAGCAGTACTTC. Its translation is CASSLIGGLYEQYF.

This clone appeared a single time. Different DNA sequences within this sample yield the same CDR3. The rearrangement uses TRBV11-2 and TRBJ2-7; perhaps TRBD1 as D (5 bases). V was clipped by 6 bases and J by 4 bases, with 7 bases between them. Germline V gene data show CDR1 as SGHAT and CDR2 as FQNNGV. CDR3 length: 11 amino acids. The DNA of the CDR3 is TGTGCCAGCAGTCGGACATACGAGCAGTACTTC. Protein: CASSRTYEQYF. The whole variable domain, remainder taken from reference TRBV11-2 and TRBJ2-7, is EAGVAQSPRYKIIEKRQSVAFWCNPISGHATLYWYQQILGQGPKLLIQFQNNGVVDDSQLPKDRFSAERLKGVDSTLKIQPAKLEDSAVYLCASSRTYEQYFGPGTRLTVT.

Only one count was recorded for this clone. The rearrangement uses TRBV6-2 or TRBV6-3 and TRBJ1-1, with TRBD1 identical over 8 bases. V lost 1 base, J lost 0 bases, and 10 bases stayed unmatched. Germline CDR1 is MNHEY and CDR2 is SVGEGT. The CDR3 is 18 amino acids. CDR3 residues: CASSYYLGRGLMNTEAFF. The CDR3 DNA reads as TGTGCCAGCAGTTACTATCTGGGCAGGGGGCTAATGAACACTGAAGCTTTCTTT.

The chain has TRBV7-9 and TRBJ1-2, with TRBD1 matching over 8 bases. The CDR3 spans 16 residues. Looked up from germline, CDR1 is SEHNR and CDR2 is FQNEAQ (reference sequence). With 1 base clipped from V and 8 bases from J, the junction kept 12 bases outside the gene matches. The CDR3 loop is CASSLGGTQGAKGYTF. The CDR3 DNA follows: TGTGCCAGCAGCTTAGGAGGGACGCAGGGGGCGAAAGGCTACACCTTC.

The chain recombines TRBV4-3 with TRBJ2-2, with 8 bases fitting TRBD1. The CDR3 covers 14 residues. With 6 bases clipped from V and 7 bases from J, the junction kept 7 bases outside the gene matches. Germline assignment: CDR1 LGHNA and CDR2 YSLEER. The DNA of the CDR3 is TGCGCCAGCAGTCAGGGGGCTAGGAGCGGGGAGCTGTTTTTT. Protein sequence: CASSQGARSGELFF.

The rearrangement links TRBV12-3 or TRBV12-4 to TRBJ1-1, with D perhaps matching TRBD1 (5 bases). The CDR3 runs to 13 residues. Trimming shortened V by 1 base and J by 12 bases, and 15 bases separated the two germline ends. The CDR3, as DNA: TGTGCCAGCAGTTTAGGGACAAGGCGAATCCCTTTCTTT. This translates into CASSLGTRRIPFF.

CDR3 protein: CASSFGGLGGYTF. As DNA, the CDR3 is TGTGCCAGCAGTTTCGGGGGTCTGGGAGGCTACACCTTC. J is TRBJ1-2 and V is TRBV12-3 or TRBV12-4, with D possibly being TRBD1 (5 bases). V was trimmed by 3 bases and J by 8 bases, leaving 13 bases between them. The CDR3 has 13 residues.